These T cell receptor beta chains were read from a single sample in a study of blood T cell repertoires in COVID-19. TCRdb keeps only in-frame clones here, not all; method: immunoSEQ multiplex PCR. The sample lists 200,000 to 250,000 clones, around 87% occurring once. Sequenced input: PBMCs or T cells enriched from blood (not recorded which). These receptor sequences come from a young man who had been exposed to COVID-19. CDR3s include the opening cysteine and the closing phenylalanine or tryptophan. D genes are given only for firm matches. Where a row states a size, it is once, few, many or the class of an expanded clone; other rows omit it.

CATSEPGQGGQPQHF	TGTGCCACCAGTGAACCCGGACAGGGAGGCCAGCCCCAGCATTTT	TRBV24-1	.	TRBJ1-5	TRBD1
CASSSGQTLYGYTF	TGTGCCAGCAGTTCGGGACAGACACTCTATGGCTACACCTTC	TRBV6-5	few	TRBJ1-2	TRBD1
CASSRQGHTSGDEQFF	TGTGCCAGCAGCCGACAAGGACATACCTCGGGAGATGAGCAGTTCTTC	TRBV3-1/TRBV3-2	.	TRBJ2-1	.
CSLPRFNEQFF	TGCAGTTTACCACGGTTCAATGAGCAGTTCTTC	TRBV20-1	.	TRBJ2-1	.
CASSSFDRTNYGYTF	TGTGCCAGCAGCTCCTTCGACAGGACTAACTATGGCTACACCTTC	TRBV7-9	.	TRBJ1-2	.
CASGLIGQALYGYTF	TGTGCTAGTGGTTTGATCGGACAGGCTTTATATGGCTACACCTTC	TRBV12-5	.	TRBJ1-2	TRBD1
CASSVGGGAYEQFF	TGTGCCAGCAGCGTAGGCGGGGGGGCTTATGAGCAGTTCTTC	TRBV9	.	TRBJ2-1	TRBD2
CASSLNSGLEAFF	TGTGCCAGCAGCTTAAATAGCGGATTAGAAGCTTTCTTT	TRBV7-8	.	TRBJ1-1	.
CASSSTSGSYNEQFF	TGCGCCAGCAGCAGTACTAGCGGTTCTTACAATGAGCAGTTCTTC	TRBV5-1	.	TRBJ2-1	TRBD2
CASSLNRIYEQYF	TGTGCCAGCAGCCTCAACAGGATTTACGAGCAGTACTTC	TRBV6-5	.	TRBJ2-7	.
CASSSTGSYNEQFF	TGCGCCAGCAGCTCGACAGGGTCCTACAATGAGCAGTTCTTC	TRBV5-1	.	TRBJ2-1	TRBD1
CATSRGTGPMNTEAFF	TGTGCCACCAGCAGAGGGACAGGACCCATGAACACTGAAGCTTTCTTT	TRBV15	.	TRBJ1-1	TRBD1
CASTRGQGLGYTF	TGTGCCAGCACCAGAGGACAGGGCCTGGGCTACACCTTC	TRBV6-5	.	TRBJ1-2	TRBD1
CASSEYLGGREGYGYTF	TGTGCCAGCAGTGAATATCTTGGTGGCAGGGAGGGGTATGGCTACACCTTC	TRBV25-1	many	TRBJ1-2	.
CASSPEGAHEQYF	TGTGCCAGCTCACCAGAGGGCGCCCACGAGCAGTACTTC	TRBV18	once	TRBJ2-7	.
CASSFSRVGSYNEQFF	TGTGCCAGCAGTTTTTCCAGGGTAGGGTCCTACAATGAGCAGTTCTTC	TRBV6-2/TRBV6-3	.	TRBJ2-1	.
CASSQRTAHGYTF	TGTGCCAGCAGCCAACGGACAGCCCATGGCTACACCTTC	TRBV3-1/TRBV3-2	.	TRBJ1-2	.
CASSVAAKNSPLHF	TGTGCCAGCAGCGTAGCAGCGAAGAATTCACCCCTCCACTTT	TRBV9	.	TRBJ1-6	.
CATSRDTQGYQPQHF	TGTGCCACCAGCAGAGATACGCAGGGATATCAGCCCCAGCATTTT	TRBV15	.	TRBJ1-5	.
CSVEDLGQGVSYEQYF	TGCAGCGTTGAAGATCTTGGGCAGGGGGTATCCTACGAGCAGTACTTC	TRBV29-1	.	TRBJ2-7	TRBD1
CASSPEYAAGYTF	TGTGCCAGCAGCCCAGAATACGCAGCGGGCTACACCTTC	TRBV7-9	.	TRBJ1-2	.
CASSQETHTSEQFF	TGTGCCAGCAGCCAAGAGACTCATACGTCTGAGCAGTTCTTC	TRBV3-1/TRBV3-2	.	TRBJ2-1	.